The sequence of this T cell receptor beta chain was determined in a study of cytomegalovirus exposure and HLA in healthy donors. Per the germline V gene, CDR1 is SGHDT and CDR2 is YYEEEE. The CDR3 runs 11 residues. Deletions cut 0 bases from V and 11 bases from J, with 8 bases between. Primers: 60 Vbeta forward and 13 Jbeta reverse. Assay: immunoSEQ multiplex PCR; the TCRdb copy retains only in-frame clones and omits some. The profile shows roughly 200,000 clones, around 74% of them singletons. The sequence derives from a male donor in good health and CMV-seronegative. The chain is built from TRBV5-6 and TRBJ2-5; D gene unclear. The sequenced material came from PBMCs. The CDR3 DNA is TGTGCCAGCAGCTTGGGACTGGAGCAGTACTTC. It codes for CASSLGLEQYF.